The clone carrying this T cell receptor (beta chain) was observed many times. Its target is not known. Per germline, CDR1 LGHNA and CDR2 YSLEER. The CDR3 is 15 residues long. Trimming pared 4 bases from V and 1 base from J, leaving 13 bases between. These data originate in a study of blood T cells in healthy people across ages. Study results and caveats: Correlation between TCR beta diversity and naive T cell percentage was strong.

Sample-barcoded 5' priming and a J-beta primer mix drove a second PCR of about 6 to 12 cycles. TCRdb used MiXCR to reprocess the 5' RACE reads, holding one entry per CDR3 protein. The table has 800,000 to 950,000 distinct CDR3 sequences, 30% to 45% seen once; the top ten hold over 10%. The chain combines TRBV4-3 with TRBJ1-1, with D perhaps TRBD1 (5 bases). The receptor was isolated from a man aged 18 to 35 in good health. The sample comprised blood. The CDR3 nucleotides read TGCGCCAGCAGCCCCTCCCCCCAGGGGAACACTGAAGCTTTCTTT. This translates into CASSPSPQGNTEAFF.